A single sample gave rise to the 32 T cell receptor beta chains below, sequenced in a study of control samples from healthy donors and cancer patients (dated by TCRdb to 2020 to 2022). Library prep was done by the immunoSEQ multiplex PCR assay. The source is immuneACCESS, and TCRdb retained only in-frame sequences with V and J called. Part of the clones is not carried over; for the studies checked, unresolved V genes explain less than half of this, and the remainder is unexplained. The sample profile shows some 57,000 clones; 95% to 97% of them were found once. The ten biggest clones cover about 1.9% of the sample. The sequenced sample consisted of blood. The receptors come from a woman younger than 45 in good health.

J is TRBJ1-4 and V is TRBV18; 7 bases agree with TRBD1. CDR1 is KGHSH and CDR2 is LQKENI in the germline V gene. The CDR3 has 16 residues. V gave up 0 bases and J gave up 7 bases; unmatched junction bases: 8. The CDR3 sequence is CASSPPTDRRSEKLFF. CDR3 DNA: TGTGCCAGCTCACCACCCACGGACAGGAGGAGTGAAAAACTGTTTTTT.

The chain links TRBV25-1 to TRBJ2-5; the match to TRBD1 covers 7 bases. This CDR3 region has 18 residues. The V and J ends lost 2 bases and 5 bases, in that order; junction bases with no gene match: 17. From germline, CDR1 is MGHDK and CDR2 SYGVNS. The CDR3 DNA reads TGTGCCAGCAGTGAACCAAGAAGGGACAGTTTTGGTTGGGAGACCCAGTACTTC. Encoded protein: CASSEPRRDSFGWETQYF.

CDR3 region: CASRQWGADTQYF. In nucleotides, the CDR3 is TGTGCCAGCAGGCAGTGGGGCGCAGATACGCAGTATTTT. This chain uses TRBV25-1 with TRBJ2-3, with D possibly matching TRBD1 (5 bases). The CDR3 runs 13 residues. The ends were cut back, 6 bases at V and 4 bases at J, with 11 bases in the middle. The germline V gene has CDR1 MGHDK and CDR2 SYGVNS.

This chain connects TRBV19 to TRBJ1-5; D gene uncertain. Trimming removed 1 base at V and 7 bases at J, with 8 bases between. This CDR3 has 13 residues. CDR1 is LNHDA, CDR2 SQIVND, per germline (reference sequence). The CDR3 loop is CASSIGLVQPQHF. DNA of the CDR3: TGTGCCAGTAGTATAGGTTTGGTCCAGCCCCAGCATTTT. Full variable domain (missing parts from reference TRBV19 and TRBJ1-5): DGGITQSPKYLFRKEGQNVTLSCEQNLNHDAMYWYRQDPGQGLRLIYYSQIVNDFQKGDIAEGYSVSREKKESFPLTVTSAQKNPTAFYLCASSIGLVQPQHFGDGTRLSIL.

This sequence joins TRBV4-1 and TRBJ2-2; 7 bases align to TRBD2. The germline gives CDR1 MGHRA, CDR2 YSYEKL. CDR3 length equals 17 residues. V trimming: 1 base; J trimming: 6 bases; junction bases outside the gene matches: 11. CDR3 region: CASSQVPTGGGAGELFF. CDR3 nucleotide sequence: TGCGCCAGCAGCCAAGTTCCCACCGGTGGGGGGGCCGGGGAGCTGTTTTTT.

CDR3 sequence reads: CATSSSPGVGDRAYTF. The CDR3 DNA reads TGTGCCACCAGCTCTTCCCCAGGTGTCGGGGACCGTGCCTACACCTTC. This chain links TRBV15 with TRBJ1-2; a weak D match, TRBD1 (5 bases). Germline loops: CDR1 LNHNV, CDR2 YYDKDF (reference sequence). This CDR3 contains 16 residues. The V and J ends lost 5 bases and 10 bases respectively, with 26 bases between them.

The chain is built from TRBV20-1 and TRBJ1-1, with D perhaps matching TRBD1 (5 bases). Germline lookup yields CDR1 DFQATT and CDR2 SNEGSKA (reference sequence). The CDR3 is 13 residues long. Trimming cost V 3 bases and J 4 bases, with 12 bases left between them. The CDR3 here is CSASGAVGTEAFF. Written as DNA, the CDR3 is TGCAGTGCTAGTGGGGCCGTCGGCACTGAAGCTTTCTTT.

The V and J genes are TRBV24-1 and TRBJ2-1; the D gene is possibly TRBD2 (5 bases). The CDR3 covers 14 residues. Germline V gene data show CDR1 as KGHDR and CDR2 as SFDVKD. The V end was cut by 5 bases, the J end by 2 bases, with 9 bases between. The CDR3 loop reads CATSVGVPYNEQFF. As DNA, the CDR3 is TGTGCCACCAGTGTCGGGGTCCCCTACAATGAGCAGTTCTTC.

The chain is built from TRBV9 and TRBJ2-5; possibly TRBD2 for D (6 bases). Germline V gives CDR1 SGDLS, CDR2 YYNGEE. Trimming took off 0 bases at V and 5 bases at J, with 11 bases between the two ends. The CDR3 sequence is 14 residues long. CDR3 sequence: CASSVAGVSETQYF. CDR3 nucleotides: TGTGCCAGCAGCGTAGCGGGAGTATCCGAGACCCAGTACTTC.

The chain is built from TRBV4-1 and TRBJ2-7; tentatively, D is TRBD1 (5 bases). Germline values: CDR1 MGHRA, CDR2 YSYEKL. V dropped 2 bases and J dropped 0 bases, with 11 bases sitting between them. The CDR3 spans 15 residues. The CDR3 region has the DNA TGCGCCAGCAGCCAAACACAGGCTATCTCCTACGAGCAGTACTTC. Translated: CASSQTQAISYEQYF.

CDR3 sequence reads: CAWSGHTGGGYTF. The CDR3 DNA reads TGTGCCTGGAGTGGGCACACGGGGGGTGGCTACACCTTC. The chain has TRBV30 and TRBJ1-2, with a tentative D call TRBD1 (5 bases). Trimming took off 1 base at V and 7 bases at J, with 13 bases between the two ends. This CDR3 region has 13 residues. Germline CDR1 is GTSNPN and CDR2 is SVGIG (reference sequence).

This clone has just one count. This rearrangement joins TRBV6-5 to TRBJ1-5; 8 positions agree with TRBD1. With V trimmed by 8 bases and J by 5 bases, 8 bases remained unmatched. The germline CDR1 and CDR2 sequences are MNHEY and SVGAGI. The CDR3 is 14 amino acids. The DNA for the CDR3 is TGTGCCAGCGTCGAGGACAGGGTGTATCAGCCCCAGCATTTT. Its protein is CASVEDRVYQPQHF.

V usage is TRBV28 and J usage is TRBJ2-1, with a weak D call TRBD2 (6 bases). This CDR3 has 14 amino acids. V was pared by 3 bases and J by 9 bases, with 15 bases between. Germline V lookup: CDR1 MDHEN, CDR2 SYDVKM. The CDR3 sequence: CASSLTGTEGEQFF. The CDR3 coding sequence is TGTGCCAGCAGTTTGACCGGGACTGAAGGTGAGCAGTTCTTC.

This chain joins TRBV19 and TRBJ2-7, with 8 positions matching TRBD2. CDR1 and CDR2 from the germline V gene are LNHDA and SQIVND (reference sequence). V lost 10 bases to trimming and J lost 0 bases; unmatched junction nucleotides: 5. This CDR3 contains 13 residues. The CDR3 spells CATSTSVSYEQYF. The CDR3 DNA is TGTGCCACATCGACTAGCGTCTCCTACGAGCAGTACTTC.

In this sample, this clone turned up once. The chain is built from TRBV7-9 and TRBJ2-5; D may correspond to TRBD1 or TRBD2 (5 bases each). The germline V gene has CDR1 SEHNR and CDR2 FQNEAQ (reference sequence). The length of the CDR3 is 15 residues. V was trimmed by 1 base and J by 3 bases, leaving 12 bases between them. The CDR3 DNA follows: TGTGCCAGCAGCTTAGGGGACCGGGCTAAAGAGACCCAGTACTTC. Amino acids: CASSLGDRAKETQYF.

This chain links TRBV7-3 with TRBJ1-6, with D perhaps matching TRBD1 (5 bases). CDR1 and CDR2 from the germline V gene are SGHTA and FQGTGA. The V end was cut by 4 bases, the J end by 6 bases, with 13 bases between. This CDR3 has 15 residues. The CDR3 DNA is TGTGCCAGCAGCTCAGGGTTATATCGTAATTCACCCCTCCACTTT. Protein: CASSSGLYRNSPLHF.

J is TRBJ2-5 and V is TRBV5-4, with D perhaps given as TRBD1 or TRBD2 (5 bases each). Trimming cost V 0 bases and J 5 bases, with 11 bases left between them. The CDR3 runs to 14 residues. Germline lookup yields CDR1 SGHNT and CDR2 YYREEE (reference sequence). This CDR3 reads CASSLARDLETQYF. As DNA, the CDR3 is TGTGCCAGCAGCTTGGCCCGGGACCTGGAGACCCAGTACTTC.

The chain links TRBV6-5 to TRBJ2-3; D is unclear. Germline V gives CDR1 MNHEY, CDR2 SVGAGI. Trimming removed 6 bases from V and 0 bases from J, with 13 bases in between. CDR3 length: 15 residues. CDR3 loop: CASRALARSTDTQYF. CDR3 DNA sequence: TGTGCCAGCAGGGCATTAGCCCGTAGCACAGATACGCAGTATTTT.

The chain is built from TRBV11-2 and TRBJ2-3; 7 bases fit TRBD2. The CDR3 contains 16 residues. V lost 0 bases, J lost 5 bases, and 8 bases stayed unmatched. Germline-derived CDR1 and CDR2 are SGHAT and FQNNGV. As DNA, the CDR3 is TGTGCCAGCAGCTTAGAGGGCCCAGCGGGAATAGATACGCAGTATTTT. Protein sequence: CASSLEGPAGIDTQYF.

The CDR3 loop reads CASSEMTGAGGHEQYF. The CDR3 DNA reads TGTGCCAGCAGTGAGATGACGGGTGCCGGGGGTCACGAGCAGTACTTC. The chain joins TRBV6-1 to TRBJ2-7, with D possibly TRBD2 on 6 matching bases. The V end lost 3 bases, the J end lost 5 bases, and 20 bases lay between the germline ends. The germline V gene encodes CDR1 MNHNS and CDR2 SASEGT. The CDR3 is made up of 16 amino acids.

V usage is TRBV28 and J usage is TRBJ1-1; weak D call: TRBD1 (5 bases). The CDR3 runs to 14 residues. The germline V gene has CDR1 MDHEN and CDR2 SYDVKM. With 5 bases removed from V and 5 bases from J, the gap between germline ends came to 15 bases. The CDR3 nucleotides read TGTGCCAGCAGTCCCATCGACAGCATAACTGAAGCTTTCTTT. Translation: CASSPIDSITEAFF. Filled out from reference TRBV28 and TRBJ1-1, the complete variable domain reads DVKVTQSSRYLVKRTGEKVFLECVQDMDHENMFWYRQDPGLGLRLIYFSYDVKMKEKGDIPEGYSVSREKKERFSLILESASTNQTSMYLCASSPIDSITEAFFGQGTRLTVV.

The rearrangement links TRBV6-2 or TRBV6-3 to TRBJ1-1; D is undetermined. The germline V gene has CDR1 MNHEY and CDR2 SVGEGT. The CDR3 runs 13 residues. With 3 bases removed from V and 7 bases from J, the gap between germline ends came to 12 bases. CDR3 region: CASSYPTQNEAFF. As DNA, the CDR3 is TGTGCCAGCAGTTATCCGACTCAAAATGAAGCTTTCTTT.

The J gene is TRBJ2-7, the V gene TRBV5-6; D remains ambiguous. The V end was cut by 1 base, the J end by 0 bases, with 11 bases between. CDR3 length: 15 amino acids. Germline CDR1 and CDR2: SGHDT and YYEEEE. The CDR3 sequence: CASSLTQLSSYEQYF. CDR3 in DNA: TGTGCCAGCAGCTTGACACAGCTTAGCTCCTACGAGCAGTACTTC.

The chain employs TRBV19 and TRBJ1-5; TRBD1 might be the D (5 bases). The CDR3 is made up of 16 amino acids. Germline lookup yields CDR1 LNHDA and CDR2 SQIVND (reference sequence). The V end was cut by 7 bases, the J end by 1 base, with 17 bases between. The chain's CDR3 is CASIPTGAASNQPQHF. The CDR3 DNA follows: TGTGCCAGTATACCCACTGGGGCAGCCAGCAATCAGCCCCAGCATTTT.

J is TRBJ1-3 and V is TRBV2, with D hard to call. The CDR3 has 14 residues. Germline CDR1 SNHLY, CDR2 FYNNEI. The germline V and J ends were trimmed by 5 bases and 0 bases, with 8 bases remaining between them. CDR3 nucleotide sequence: TGTGCCAGCAGTCCGGGCCGCTCTGGAAACACCATATATTTT. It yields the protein CASSPGRSGNTIYF. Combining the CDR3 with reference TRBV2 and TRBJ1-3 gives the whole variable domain EPEVTQTPSHQVTQMGQEVILRCVPISNHLYFYWYRQILGQKVEFLVSFYNNEISEKSEIFDDQFSVERPDGSNFTLKIRSTKLEDSAMYFCASSPGRSGNTIYFGEGSWLTVV.

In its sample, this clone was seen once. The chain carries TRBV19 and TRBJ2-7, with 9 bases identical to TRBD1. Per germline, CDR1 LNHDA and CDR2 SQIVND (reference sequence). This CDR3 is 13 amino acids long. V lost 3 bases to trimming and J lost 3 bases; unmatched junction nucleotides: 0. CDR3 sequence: CASSMDRGYEQYF. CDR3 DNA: TGTGCCAGTAGTATGGACAGGGGCTACGAGCAGTACTTC.

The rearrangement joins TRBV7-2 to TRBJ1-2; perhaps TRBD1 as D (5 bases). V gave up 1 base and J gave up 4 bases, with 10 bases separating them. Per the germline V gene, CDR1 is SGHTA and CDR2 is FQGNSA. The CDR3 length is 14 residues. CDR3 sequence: CASSLDWGTYGYTF. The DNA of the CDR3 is TGTGCCAGCAGCTTAGATTGGGGGACCTATGGCTACACCTTC.

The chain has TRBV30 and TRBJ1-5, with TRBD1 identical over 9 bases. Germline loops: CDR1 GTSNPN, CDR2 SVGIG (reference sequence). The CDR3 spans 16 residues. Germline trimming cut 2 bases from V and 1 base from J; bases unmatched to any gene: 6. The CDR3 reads CAWSRPGTGSNQPQHF. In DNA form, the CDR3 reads TGTGCCTGGAGTCGTCCCGGGACAGGGAGCAATCAGCCCCAGCATTTT.

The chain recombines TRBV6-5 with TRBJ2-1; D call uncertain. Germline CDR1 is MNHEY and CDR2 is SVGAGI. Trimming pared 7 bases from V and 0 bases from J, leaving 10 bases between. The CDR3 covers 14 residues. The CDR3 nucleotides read TGTGCCAGCATTCCGGAGAGCTCCTACAATGAGCAGTTCTTC. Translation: CASIPESSYNEQFF.

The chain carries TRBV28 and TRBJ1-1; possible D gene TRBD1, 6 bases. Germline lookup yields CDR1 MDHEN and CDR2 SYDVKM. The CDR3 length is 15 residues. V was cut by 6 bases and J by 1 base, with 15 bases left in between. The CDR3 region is CASRPWQGTNTEAFF. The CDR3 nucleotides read TGTGCCAGCAGACCCTGGCAGGGGACGAACACTGAAGCTTTCTTT.

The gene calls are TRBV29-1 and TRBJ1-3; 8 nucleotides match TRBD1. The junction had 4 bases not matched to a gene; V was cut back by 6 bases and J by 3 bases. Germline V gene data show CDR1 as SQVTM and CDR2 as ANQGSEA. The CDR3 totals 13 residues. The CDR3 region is CSVRGQVGNTIYF. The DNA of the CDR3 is TGCAGCGTACGGGGACAGGTTGGAAACACCATATATTTT.

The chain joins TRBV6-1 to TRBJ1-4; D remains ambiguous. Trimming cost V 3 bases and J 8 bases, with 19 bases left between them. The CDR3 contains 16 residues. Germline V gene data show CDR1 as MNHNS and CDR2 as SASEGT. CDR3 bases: TGTGCCAGCAGTGAGTTTCAGATGGCTACGGGGGAAAAACTGTTTTTT. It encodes CASSEFQMATGEKLFF.